This T cell receptor (beta chain) was recovered during a study of cytomegalovirus exposure and HLA in healthy donors. Findings and caveats of the study: As immune exposure information, only CMV serostatus was available. Cytomegalovirus-associated TCR beta chains were listed, numbering 164.

With 60 Vbeta and 13 Jbeta primers, the PCR was carried out. Data came from immunoSEQ multiplex PCR; TCRdb stores just in-frame clones and leaves some out. Of 150,000 to 190,000 clones listed, approximately 80% are singletons. At sampling all donors were nominally healthy, likely with unrecorded immune exposures. Germline V gene data show CDR1 as KGHSH and CDR2 as LQKENI. The CDR3 has 13 amino acids. The germline V and J ends were trimmed by 2 bases and 5 bases, with 10 bases remaining between them. This clone was recorded only once. Antigen: not known. The sequence was obtained from a woman between 50 and 59 years old in good health and CMV-seropositive. Sequences were obtained from PBMCs. The gene calls are TRBV18 and TRBJ2-7, with D hard to call. In DNA, the CDR3 is TGTGCCAGCTCACCAAGCCAAGCCAACGAGCAGTACTTC. Its protein is CASSPSQANEQYF. The full variable domain, completed using reference TRBV18 and TRBJ2-7, is NAGVMQNPRHLVRRRGQEARLRCSPMKGHSHVYWYRQLPEEGLKFMVYLQKENIIDESGMPKERFSAEFPKEGPSILRIQQVVRGDSAAYFCASSPSQANEQYFGPGTRLTVT.